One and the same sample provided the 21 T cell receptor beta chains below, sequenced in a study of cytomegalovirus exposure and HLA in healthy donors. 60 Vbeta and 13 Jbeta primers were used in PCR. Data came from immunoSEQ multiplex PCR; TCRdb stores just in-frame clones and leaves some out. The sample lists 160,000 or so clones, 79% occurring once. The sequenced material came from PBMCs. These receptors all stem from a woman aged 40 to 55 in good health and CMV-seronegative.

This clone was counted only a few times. CDR3 sequence reads: CASSSPLRVFATEAFF. In DNA, the CDR3 is TGTGCCAGCAGTTCTCCCCTTCGGGTTTTCGCTACTGAAGCTTTCTTT. V and J are TRBV6-9 and TRBJ1-1; D is unclear. V dropped 4 bases and J dropped 5 bases, with 20 bases sitting between them. Germline-derived CDR1 and CDR2 are MNHGY and SVAAGI. There are 16 residues in the CDR3.

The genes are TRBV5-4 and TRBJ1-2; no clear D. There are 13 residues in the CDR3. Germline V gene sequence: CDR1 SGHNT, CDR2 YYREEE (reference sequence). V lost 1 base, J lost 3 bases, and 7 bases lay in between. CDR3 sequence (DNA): TGTGCCAGCAGCTTGTCGAGGGACTATGGCTACACCTTC. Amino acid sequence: CASSLSRDYGYTF.

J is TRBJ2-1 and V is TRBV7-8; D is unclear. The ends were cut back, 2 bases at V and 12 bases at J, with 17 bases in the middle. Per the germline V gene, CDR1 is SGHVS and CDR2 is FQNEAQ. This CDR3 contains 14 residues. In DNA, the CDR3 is TGTGCCAGCAGCTTATCCGTGCCGGGTCGTAGGCAGTTCTTC. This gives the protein CASSLSVPGRRQFF. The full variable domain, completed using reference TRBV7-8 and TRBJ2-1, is GAGVSQSPRYKVAKRGQDVALRCDPISGHVSLFWYQQALGQGPEFLTYFQNEAQLDKSGLPSDRFFAERPEGSVSTLKIQRTQQEDSAVYLCASSLSVPGRRQFFGPGTRLTVL.

The CDR3 loop is CASSQGTSSTDTQYF. The CDR3 region has the DNA TGTGCCAGCAGCCAAGGGACTAGCAGCACAGATACGCAGTATTTT. V usage is TRBV4-2 and J usage is TRBJ2-3, with TRBD2 matching 8 bases. The CDR3 has 15 residues. Germline V gene lookup returns CDR1 LGHNA and CDR2 YNFKEQ. The ends lost 1 base at V and 0 bases at J; junction bases unmatched: 0.

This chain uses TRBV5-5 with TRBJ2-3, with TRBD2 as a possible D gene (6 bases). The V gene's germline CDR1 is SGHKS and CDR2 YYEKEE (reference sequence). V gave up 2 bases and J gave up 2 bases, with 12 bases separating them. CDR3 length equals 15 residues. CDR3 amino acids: CASSFTSFYTDTQYF. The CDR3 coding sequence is TGTGCCAGCAGCTTTACTAGCTTTTACACAGATACGCAGTATTTT. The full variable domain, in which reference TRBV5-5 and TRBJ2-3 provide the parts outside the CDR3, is DAGVTQSPTHLIKTRGQQVTLRCSPISGHKSVSWYQQVLGQGPQFIFQYYEKEERGRGNFPDRFSARQFPNYSSELNVNALLLGDSALYLCASSFTSFYTDTQYFGPGTRLTVL.

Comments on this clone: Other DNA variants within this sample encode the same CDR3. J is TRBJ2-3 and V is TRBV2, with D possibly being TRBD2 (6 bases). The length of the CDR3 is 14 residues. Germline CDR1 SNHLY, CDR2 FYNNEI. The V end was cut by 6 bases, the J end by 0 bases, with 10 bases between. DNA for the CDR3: TGTGCCAGCAGCGCAGGGACTAGCACAGATACGCAGTATTTT. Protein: CASSAGTSTDTQYF.

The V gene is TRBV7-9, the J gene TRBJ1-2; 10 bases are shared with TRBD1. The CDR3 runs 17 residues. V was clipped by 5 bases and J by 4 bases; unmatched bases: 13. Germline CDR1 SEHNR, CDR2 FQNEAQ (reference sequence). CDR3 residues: CASSNRDRGLPSYGYTF. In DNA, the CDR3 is TGTGCCAGCAGCAACCGGGACAGGGGCCTCCCGAGCTATGGCTACACCTTC.

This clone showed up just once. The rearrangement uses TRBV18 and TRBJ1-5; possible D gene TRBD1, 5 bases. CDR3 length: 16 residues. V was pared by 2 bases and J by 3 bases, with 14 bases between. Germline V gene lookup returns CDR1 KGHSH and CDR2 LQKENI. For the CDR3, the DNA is TGTGCCAGCTCACCAGTCCCGCGACAGAACAATCAGCCCCAGCATTTT. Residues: CASSPVPRQNNQPQHF.

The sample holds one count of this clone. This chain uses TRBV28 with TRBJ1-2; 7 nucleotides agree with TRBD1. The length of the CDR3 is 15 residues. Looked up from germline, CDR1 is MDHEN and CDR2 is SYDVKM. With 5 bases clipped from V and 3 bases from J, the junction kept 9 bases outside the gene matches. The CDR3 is CASSGQGGADYGYTF. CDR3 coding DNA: TGTGCCAGCAGTGGCCAAGGGGGCGCAGACTATGGCTACACCTTC.

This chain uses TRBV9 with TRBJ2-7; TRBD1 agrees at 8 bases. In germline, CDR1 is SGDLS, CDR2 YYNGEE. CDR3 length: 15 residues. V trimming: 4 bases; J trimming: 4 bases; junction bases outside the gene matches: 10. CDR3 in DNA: TGTGCCAGCAGCCCCCGTTCAGGGGGCCTTTACGAGCAGTACTTC. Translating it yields CASSPRSGGLYEQYF.

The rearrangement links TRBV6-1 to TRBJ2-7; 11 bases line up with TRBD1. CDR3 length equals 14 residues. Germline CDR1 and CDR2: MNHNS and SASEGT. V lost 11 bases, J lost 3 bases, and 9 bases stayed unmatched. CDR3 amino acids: CACKSGTGGYEQYF. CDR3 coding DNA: TGTGCCTGCAAATCCGGGACAGGGGGCTACGAGCAGTACTTC.

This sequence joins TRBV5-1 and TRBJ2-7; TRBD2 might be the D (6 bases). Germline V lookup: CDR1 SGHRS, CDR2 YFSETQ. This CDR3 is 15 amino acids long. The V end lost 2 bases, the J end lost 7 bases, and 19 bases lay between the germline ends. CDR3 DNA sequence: TGCGCCAGCAGCTTAACCCGGACGGGACTTCGAGAGCAGTACTTC. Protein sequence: CASSLTRTGLREQYF.

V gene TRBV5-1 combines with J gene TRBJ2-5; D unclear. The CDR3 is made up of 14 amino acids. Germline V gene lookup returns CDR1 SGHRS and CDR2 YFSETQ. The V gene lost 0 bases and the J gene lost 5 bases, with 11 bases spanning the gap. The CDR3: CASSLAGQAETQYF. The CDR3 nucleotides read TGCGCCAGCAGCTTGGCTGGGCAGGCGGAGACCCAGTACTTC. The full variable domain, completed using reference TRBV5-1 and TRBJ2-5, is KAGVTQTPRYLIKTRGQQVTLSCSPISGHRSVSWYQQTPGQGLQFLFEYFSETQRNKGNFPGRFSGRQFSNSRSEMNVSTLELGDSALYLCASSLAGQAETQYFGPGTRLLVL.

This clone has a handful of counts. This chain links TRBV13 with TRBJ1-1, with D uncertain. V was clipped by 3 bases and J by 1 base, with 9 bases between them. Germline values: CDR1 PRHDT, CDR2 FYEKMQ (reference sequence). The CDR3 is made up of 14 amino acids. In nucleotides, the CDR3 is TGTGCCAGCAGCTTCAGGTCCGAGAACACTGAAGCTTTCTTT. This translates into CASSFRSENTEAFF. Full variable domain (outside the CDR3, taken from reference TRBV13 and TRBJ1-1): AAGVIQSPRHLIKEKRETATLKCYPIPRHDTVYWYQQGPGQDPQFLISFYEKMQSDKGSIPDRFSAQQFSDYHSELNMSSLELGDSALYFCASSFRSENTEAFFGQGTRLTVV.

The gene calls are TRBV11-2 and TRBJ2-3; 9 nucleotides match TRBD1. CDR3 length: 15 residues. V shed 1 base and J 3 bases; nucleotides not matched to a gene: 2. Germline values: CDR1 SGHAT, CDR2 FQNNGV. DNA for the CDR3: TGTGCCAGCAGCTTAGGGACAGGGGAAACAGATACGCAGTATTTT. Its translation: CASSLGTGETDTQYF.

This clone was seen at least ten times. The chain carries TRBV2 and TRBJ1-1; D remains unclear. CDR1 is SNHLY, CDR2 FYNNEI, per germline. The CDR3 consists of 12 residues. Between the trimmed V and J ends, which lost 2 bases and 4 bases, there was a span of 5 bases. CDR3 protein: CASSESSTEAFF. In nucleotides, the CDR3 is TGTGCCAGCAGTGAATCATCCACTGAAGCTTTCTTT.

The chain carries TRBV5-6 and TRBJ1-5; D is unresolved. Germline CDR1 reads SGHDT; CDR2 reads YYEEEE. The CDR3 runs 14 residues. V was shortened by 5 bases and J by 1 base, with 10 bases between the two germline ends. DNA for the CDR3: TGTGCCAGCAGTTGGGCCCGGAGCAATCAGCCCCAGCATTTT. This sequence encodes CASSWARSNQPQHF.

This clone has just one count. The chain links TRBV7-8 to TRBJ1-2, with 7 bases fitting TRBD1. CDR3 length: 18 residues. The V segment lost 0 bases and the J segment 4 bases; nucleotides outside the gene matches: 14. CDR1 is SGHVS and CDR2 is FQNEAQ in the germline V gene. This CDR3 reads CASSLALTGTGASYGYTF. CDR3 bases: TGTGCCAGCAGCTTAGCTTTGACTGGTACAGGGGCAAGCTATGGCTACACCTTC.

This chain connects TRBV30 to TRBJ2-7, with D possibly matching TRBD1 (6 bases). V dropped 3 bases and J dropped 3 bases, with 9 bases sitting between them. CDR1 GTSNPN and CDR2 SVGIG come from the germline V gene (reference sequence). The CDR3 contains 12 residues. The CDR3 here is CAWSRGGYEQYF. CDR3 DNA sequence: TGTGCCTGGAGCCGAGGGGGCTACGAGCAGTACTTC.

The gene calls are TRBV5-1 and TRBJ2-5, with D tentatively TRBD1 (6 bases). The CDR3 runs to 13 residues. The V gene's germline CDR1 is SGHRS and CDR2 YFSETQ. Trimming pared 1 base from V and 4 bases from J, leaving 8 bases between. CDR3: CASSLMGAETQYF. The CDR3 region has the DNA TGCGCCAGCAGCTTGATGGGGGCAGAGACCCAGTACTTC.

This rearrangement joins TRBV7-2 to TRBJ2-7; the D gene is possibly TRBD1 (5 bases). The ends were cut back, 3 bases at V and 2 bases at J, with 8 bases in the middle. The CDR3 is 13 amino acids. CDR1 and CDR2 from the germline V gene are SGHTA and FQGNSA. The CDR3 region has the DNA TGTGCCAGCAGCTTTAGGGGCCCCTACGAGCAGTACTTC. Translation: CASSFRGPYEQYF.